Each of the 27 T cell receptor beta chains below was sequenced from the same sample in a study of cytomegalovirus exposure and HLA in healthy donors. Primers: 60 Vbeta forward and 13 Jbeta reverse. Sequencing was performed with immunoSEQ multiplex PCR; in TCRdb, only in-frame clones are kept and a portion is missing. The sample lists 200,000 or so clones, more than 80% occurring once. The source material was PBMCs. The receptors derive from a man aged 25-45 years in good health and CMV-seronegative.

Worth noting for this clone: The junction and the germline gene differ at one end; a read error may be behind it. The V gene is TRBV7-3, the J gene TRBJ1-2; 9 positions agree with TRBD1. CDR1 is SGHTA, CDR2 FQGTGA, per germline. The CDR3 consists of 15 residues. The CDR3 reads CSSSLTGQGSYGYTF. The DNA for the CDR3 is TGTTCCAGCAGCTTAACGGGACAGGGATCGTATGGCTACACCTTC.

This sequence joins TRBV7-9 and TRBJ1-1, with D perhaps TRBD1 (6 bases). This CDR3 has 18 amino acids. The V end lost 1 base, the J end lost 1 base, and 19 bases lay between the germline ends. In germline, CDR1 is SEHNR, CDR2 FQNEAQ (reference sequence). The CDR3 here is CASSLVRTAHQGNTEAFF. CDR3 bases: TGTGCCAGCAGCTTAGTCAGGACAGCGCATCAGGGGAACACTGAAGCTTTCTTT.

The chain is built from TRBV5-1 and TRBJ2-3; no clear D. This CDR3 has 15 residues. Germline V gene sequence: CDR1 SGHRS, CDR2 YFSETQ. Trimming took off 1 base at V and 1 base at J, with 10 bases between the two ends. CDR3 region: CASSLSLSGTDTQYF. The DNA for the CDR3 is TGCGCCAGCAGCTTGTCCCTATCCGGCACAGATACGCAGTATTTT.

On this clone itself: Other DNA sequences in this sample translate to the same CDR3. The chain has TRBV9 and TRBJ2-3; D is perhaps TRBD1 (5 bases). CDR3 length: 15 amino acids. The V gene's germline CDR1 is SGDLS and CDR2 YYNGEE. V dropped 0 bases and J dropped 1 base, with 9 bases sitting between them. The CDR3 is CASSVAGFGTDTQYF. The CDR3 bases are TGTGCCAGCAGCGTAGCAGGGTTTGGCACAGATACGCAGTATTTT.

This clone was observed a few times. The chain uses TRBV27 and TRBJ2-3; 8 bases are shared with TRBD2. Germline V gene lookup returns CDR1 MNHEY and CDR2 SMNVEV (reference sequence). Unmatched junction bases numbered 18, after V lost 5 bases and J lost 11 bases. This CDR3 has 16 amino acids. The CDR3 reads CASSASSGTSDPGQYF. CDR3 DNA: TGTGCCAGCAGTGCCTCCTCCGGGACTAGTGACCCTGGGCAGTATTTT.

In this sample, this clone turned up a few times. The chain links TRBV5-4 to TRBJ2-7, with TRBD1 matching 7 bases. V lost 5 bases, J lost 0 bases, and 2 bases stayed unmatched. Germline CDR1 reads SGHNT; CDR2 reads YYREEE (reference sequence). The CDR3 covers 13 residues. DNA for the CDR3: TGTGCCAGCAGGGGGACAGACTCCTACGAGCAGTACTTC. Translating gives CASRGTDSYEQYF.

The genes are TRBV27 and TRBJ1-1; D may be TRBD1 (5 bases). The V and J ends lost 1 base and 7 bases respectively, with 13 bases between them. Germline CDR1 MNHEY, CDR2 SMNVEV (reference sequence). The CDR3 contains 14 residues. The CDR3 sequence: CASSLWLGGGEAFF. The DNA of the CDR3 is TGTGCCAGCAGTTTATGGCTGGGGGGAGGTGAAGCTTTCTTT.

The chain combines TRBV28 with TRBJ1-5; D call uncertain. V was clipped by 1 base and J by 7 bases, with 5 bases between them. Germline loops: CDR1 MDHEN, CDR2 SYDVKM. This CDR3 contains 12 residues. For the CDR3, the DNA is TGTGCCAGCAGTTTATCGGGACAGCCCCAGCATTTT. It yields the protein CASSLSGQPQHF.

CDR3 region: CASSPARGGQETQYF. CDR3 DNA sequence: TGTGCCAGCAGTCCCGCTCGCGGGGGCCAAGAGACCCAGTACTTC. The V call is TRBV28, the J call TRBJ2-5, with 7 bases fitting TRBD2. The germline V gene has CDR1 MDHEN and CDR2 SYDVKM. With V trimmed by 5 bases and J by 1 base, 7 bases remained unmatched. CDR3 length: 15 residues.

The chain is built from TRBV7-8 and TRBJ1-2; maybe TRBD1 (6 bases). This CDR3 spans 13 amino acids. V was clipped by 10 bases and J by 4 bases, with 16 bases between them. CDR1 SGHVS and CDR2 FQNEAQ come from the germline V gene. The CDR3: CATSQGMSYGYTF. The CDR3 nucleotides read TGTGCCACCTCACAGGGTATGTCCTATGGCTACACCTTC.

The chain recombines TRBV5-1 with TRBJ2-5; D is perhaps TRBD2 (6 bases). Germline V gene sequence: CDR1 SGHRS, CDR2 YFSETQ. CDR3 size: 15 residues. The V end lost 4 bases, the J end lost 1 base, and 14 bases lay between the germline ends. CDR3 sequence (DNA): TGCGCCAGCAGCAGGCGGGGTGGGGGCCAAGAGACCCAGTACTTC. Translation gives CASSRRGGGQETQYF. Full variable domain (remainder filled in from reference TRBV5-1 and TRBJ2-5): KAGVTQTPRYLIKTRGQQVTLSCSPISGHRSVSWYQQTPGQGLQFLFEYFSETQRNKGNFPGRFSGRQFSNSRSEMNVSTLELGDSALYLCASSRRGGGQETQYFGPGTRLLVL.

The J gene is TRBJ2-7, the V gene TRBV6-5; perhaps TRBD2 as D (5 bases). The V end was cut by 3 bases, the J end by 6 bases, with 21 bases between. CDR1 is MNHEY, CDR2 SVGAGI, per germline. The CDR3 is made up of 16 amino acids. The CDR3 reads CASSYSGLQQRTEQYF. The CDR3 bases are TGTGCCAGCAGTTATTCCGGACTCCAGCAGCGGACCGAGCAGTACTTC.

This clone was detected once. The gene calls are TRBV28 and TRBJ2-7, with TRBD1 identical over 10 bases. In germline, CDR1 is MDHEN, CDR2 SYDVKM. The CDR3 is 16 amino acids. After removal of 7 bases from V and 3 bases from J, the junction contained 12 bases not matched to a gene. Written as DNA, the CDR3 is TGTGCCAGCACCTCAAAGGGGACAGGGGTTTACTACGAGCAGTACTTC. Protein: CASTSKGTGVYYEQYF.

CDR3 amino acids: CASSVASGGCHEQFF. CDR3 bases: TGTGCCAGCAGCGTAGCTAGCGGGGGTTGCCATGAGCAGTTCTTC. The rearrangement joins TRBV9 to TRBJ2-1, with 10 bases fitting TRBD2. V lost 0 bases, J lost 8 bases, and 5 bases stayed unmatched. Germline assignment: CDR1 SGDLS and CDR2 YYNGEE. CDR3 length equals 15 residues.

The chain employs TRBV2 and TRBJ1-6; D is perhaps TRBD1 (5 bases). In germline, CDR1 is SNHLY, CDR2 FYNNEI. Between the trimmed V and J ends, which lost 0 bases and 9 bases, there was a span of 15 bases. CDR3 length: 16 amino acids. In DNA, the CDR3 is TGTGCCAGCAGTGAAGCGCAGGGTATTAGGTCTTCACCCCTCCACTTT. This sequence encodes CASSEAQGIRSSPLHF.

The chain is built from TRBV7-2 and TRBJ1-1; a weak D match, TRBD1 (5 bases). Germline V CDR1 and CDR2: SGHTA, FQGNSA. The CDR3 has 13 amino acids. Trimming left V 0 bases short and J 7 bases short, with 9 bases between. The CDR3 bases are TGTGCCAGCAGCTTAGCCGCGGGGGTTGAAGCTTTCTTT. Protein product: CASSLAAGVEAFF.

The chain is built from TRBV2 and TRBJ2-5, with D possibly matching TRBD2 (5 bases). The CDR3 sequence is 14 residues long. Germline CDR1 is SNHLY and CDR2 is FYNNEI. V was cut by 7 bases and J by 5 bases, with 17 bases left in between. CDR3 sequence reads: CASTAQLAGETQYF. CDR3 coding DNA: TGTGCCAGCACCGCCCAGCTAGCCGGGGAGACCCAGTACTTC.

The chain joins TRBV10-3 to TRBJ1-2; a possible D gene is TRBD1 (5 bases). The CDR3 consists of 15 residues. Germline V gene data show CDR1 as ENHRY and CDR2 as SYGVKD. Trimming cost V 0 bases and J 0 bases, with 8 bases left between them. CDR3 protein: CAISESGATNYGYTF. CDR3 in DNA: TGTGCCATCAGTGAGTCAGGGGCGACTAACTATGGCTACACCTTC.

This sequence joins TRBV9 and TRBJ1-2; D perhaps matches TRBD1 (5 bases). The CDR3 loop spans 13 amino acids. V gave up 7 bases and J gave up 3 bases, with 13 bases separating them. Germline values: CDR1 SGDLS, CDR2 YYNGEE. The CDR3 reads CASQGQGDYGYTF. The CDR3 coding sequence is TGTGCCAGCCAAGGGCAGGGTGACTATGGCTACACCTTC.

This chain joins TRBV15 and TRBJ2-7; D may be TRBD1 (5 bases). The CDR3 sequence is 12 residues long. Trimming left V 6 bases short and J 4 bases short, with 10 bases between. Germline CDR1 reads LNHNV; CDR2 reads YYDKDF (reference sequence). In DNA form, the CDR3 reads TGTGCCACCAGAGGGGTTGGTTACGAGCAGTACTTC. Its protein product is CATRGVGYEQYF. The full variable domain, its missing parts supplied by reference TRBV15 and TRBJ2-7, is DAMVIQNPRYQVTQFGKPVTLSCSQTLNHNVMYWYQQKSSQAPKLLFHYYDKDFNNEADTPDNFQSRRPNTSFCFLDIRSPGLGDTAMYLCATRGVGYEQYFGPGTRLTVT.

The rearrangement links TRBV7-9 to TRBJ2-1; no clear D gene. Germline assignment: CDR1 SEHNR and CDR2 FQNEAQ (reference sequence). The CDR3 loop spans 13 amino acids. With 3 bases removed from V and 1 base from J, the gap between germline ends came to 4 bases. The CDR3 sequence is CASSFLSYNEQFF. CDR3 bases: TGTGCCAGCAGCTTTCTTTCCTACAATGAGCAGTTCTTC.

The gene calls are TRBV28 and TRBJ1-2, with 7 bases identical to TRBD1. V dropped 2 bases and J dropped 3; count of bases not matched to a gene: 12. The CDR3 is made up of 17 amino acids. Germline V gene lookup returns CDR1 MDHEN and CDR2 SYDVKM. CDR3 in DNA: TGTGCCAGCAGTTTAAAGGCAGGGGGAGTTTCGGACTATGGCTACACCTTC. As protein: CASSLKAGGVSDYGYTF.

The chain has TRBV2 and TRBJ2-3, with TRBD2 matching over 9 bases. The V gene's germline CDR1 is SNHLY and CDR2 FYNNEI. Unmatched junction bases numbered 6, after V lost 7 bases and J lost 1 base. The CDR3 runs to 15 residues. DNA for the CDR3: TGTGCCAGCATTTCAGCGGGGGGACGCACAGATACGCAGTATTTT. It translates to CASISAGGRTDTQYF.

The V call is TRBV28, the J call TRBJ2-1, with D possibly matching TRBD2 (7 bases). Trimming shortened V by 7 bases and J by 2 bases, and 15 bases separated the two germline ends. The CDR3 runs 15 residues. Germline V gene data show CDR1 as MDHEN and CDR2 as SYDVKM. Here the CDR3 DNA reads TGTGCCAGCAAACTGGGGGGGGGCGCCTACAATGAGCAGTTCTTC. Encoded protein: CASKLGGGAYNEQFF.

The chain links TRBV5-1 to TRBJ1-4; 8 positions agree with TRBD1. Germline assignment: CDR1 SGHRS and CDR2 YFSETQ. V gave up 3 bases and J gave up 8 bases; unmatched junction bases: 9. The CDR3 runs to 15 residues. CDR3 coding DNA: TGCGCCAGCAGCTCCCGACAGGGGATGGGGGAAAAACTGTTTTTT. This codes for CASSSRQGMGEKLFF.

This clone was recorded once. The rearrangement joins TRBV5-1 to TRBJ2-1; D gene unclear. Germline values: CDR1 SGHRS, CDR2 YFSETQ. The CDR3 sequence is 11 residues long. V lost 4 bases and J 10 bases, leaving 9 bases between the germline ends. DNA for the CDR3: TGCGCCAGCAGCCTGGAACTGGAGCAGTTCTTC. Protein: CASSLELEQFF.

The chain is built from TRBV4-3 and TRBJ2-7; 7 bases match TRBD1. The CDR3 spans 19 residues. Germline CDR1 LGHNA, CDR2 YSLEER. V lost 3 bases to trimming and J lost 0 bases; unmatched junction nucleotides: 17. This CDR3 reads CASSHIKAMTGFLSYEQYF. DNA for the CDR3: TGCGCCAGCAGCCACATAAAGGCAATGACAGGGTTCCTCTCCTACGAGCAGTACTTC.